Listed here are 4 T cell receptor beta chains from one sample, sequenced in a study of T cells after yellow fever vaccination (dated by TCRdb to the late 2010s). Libraries were made using 5' RACE. TCRdb names Illumina HiSeq 2500 as the instrument used. TCRdb reprocessing: public reads trimmed at Q25 with fastp, clones called with MiXCR, in-frame beta chains kept. Rows are combined by CDR3 protein, so each entry shows the most common genes and DNA. The sample includes under 600,000 distinct CDR3 sequences, with around an eighth observed a single time. 11% to 15% of the sample is taken by the ten largest. Sample treatment or condition, as interpreted from the label and publication: live attenuated yellow fever vaccine strain. Source: PBMCs, taken on the day of the yellow fever booster vaccination. All receptors come from a man in his thirties or forties who received the YFV17D yellow fever vaccine.

This clonotype came up a few times. V usage is TRBV12-3 or TRBV12-4 and J usage is TRBJ1-2; D not resolved. The CDR3 is 13 amino acids. Trimming removed 4 bases at V and 4 bases at J, with 10 bases between. In nucleotides, the CDR3 is TGTGCCAGCAGTTACGGACGTAGCTATGGCTACACCTTC. Residues: CASSYGRSYGYTF.

J is TRBJ2-1 and V is TRBV9; D is possibly TRBD2 (6 bases). Trimming left V 2 bases short and J 7 bases short, with 13 bases between. CDR3 size: 14 residues. The germline V gene has CDR1 SGDLS and CDR2 YYNGEE. The CDR3 protein is CASSVSARGNEQFF. The DNA for the CDR3 is TGTGCCAGCAGCGTCTCCGCTCGGGGGAATGAGCAGTTCTTC.

This clonotype has a handful of counts. The CDR3 sequence: CASSLDRGLAGGDEQFF. CDR3 DNA: TGTGCCAGCAGCTTAGATCGAGGGCTAGCGGGAGGGGATGAGCAGTTCTTC. The chain uses TRBV11-2 and TRBJ2-1, with TRBD2 matching over 12 bases. The germline V gene has CDR1 SGHAT and CDR2 FQNNGV. This CDR3 has 17 residues. After removal of 0 bases from V and 8 bases from J, the junction contained 8 bases not matched to a gene.

This clonotype came up many times. CDR3 sequence: CSAPPGTGGFQPQHF. In DNA form, the CDR3 reads TGCAGTGCTCCTCCCGGGACAGGGGGGTTTCAGCCCCAGCATTTT. The chain employs TRBV20-1 and TRBJ1-5; 11 positions agree with TRBD1. V trimming: 5 bases; J trimming: 6 bases; junction bases outside the gene matches: 9. The CDR3 is 15 amino acids. Germline V lookup: CDR1 DFQATT, CDR2 SNEGSKA (reference sequence).